The 9 T cell receptor beta chains listed next were all sequenced from one sample in a study of T cells in Graves' hyperthyroidism and ophthalmopathy. Amplification of TCR beta CDR3 regions used RNA as the template. The HTBI primer set was used in a first-round RT-PCR of the TCR CDR3. TCRdb fed the multiplex PCR reads into MiXCR, producing one record per CDR3 protein. This sample carries fewer than 450,000 distinct CDR3 sequences, about 18% of them seen once, and the ten largest clones take around 40%. Sequenced material: blood. The receptors shown here come from a young man with Graves' ophthalmopathy.

Of note for this clonotype: A read error is possible here, since a much larger clone lies one base away. The rearrangement uses TRBV5-1 and TRBJ1-5; TRBD1 might be the D (5 bases). Trimming stripped 4 bases from V and 7 bases from J, with 15 bases between. The CDR3 runs to 14 residues. Germline V CDR1 and CDR2: SGHRS, YFSETQ. CDR3: CASSLNGGEQPQHF. DNA of the CDR3: TGCGCCAGCAGCCTTAACGGGGGGGAACAGCCCCAGCATTTT. The variable domain in full, with the rest retrieved from reference TRBV5-1 and TRBJ1-5, is KAGVTQTPRYLIKTRGQQVTLSCSPISGHRSVSWYQQTPGQGLQFLFEYFSETQRNKGNFPGRFSGRQFSNSRSEMNVSTLELGDSALYLCASSLNGGEQPQHFGDGTRLSIL.

Points on this clonotype: A single base separates this from a much larger clone, so it may be a read error. The gene calls are TRBV11-2 and TRBJ1-4; D unresolved. The ends were cut back, 0 bases at V and 7 bases at J, with 12 bases in the middle. This CDR3 region has 15 residues. Germline lookup yields CDR1 SGHAT and CDR2 FQNNGV. Here the CDR3 DNA reads TGTGCCAGCAGCTTAGAGAGCGGTGTAAGTGAAAAACTGTTTTTT. Translation gives CASSLESGVSEKLFF. Full variable domain (outside the CDR3, taken from reference TRBV11-2 and TRBJ1-4): EAGVAQSPRYKIIEKRQSVAFWCNPISGHATLYWYQQILGQGPKLLIQFQNNGVVDDSQLPKDRFSAERLKGVDSTLKIQPAKLEDSAVYLCASSLESGVSEKLFFGSGTQLSVL.

This clonotype appeared many times. The chain has TRBV20-1 and TRBJ2-5; D unresolved. The CDR3 is made up of 10 amino acids. Germline lookup yields CDR1 DFQATT and CDR2 SNEGSKA (reference sequence). V shed 2 bases and J shed 4 bases, with 2 bases lying between them. CDR3 in amino acids: CSARTETQYF. The CDR3 bases are TGCAGTGCTAGAACAGAGACCCAGTACTTC.

This clonotype has a handful of counts. V and J are TRBV5-1 and TRBJ1-4, with D possibly matching TRBD1 (5 bases). Trimming stripped 0 bases from V and 7 bases from J, with 16 bases between. The CDR3 is made up of 16 amino acids. CDR1 SGHRS and CDR2 YFSETQ come from the germline V gene. The CDR3 here is CASSLASRTTSEKLFF. CDR3 DNA sequence: TGCGCCAGCAGCTTGGCCTCTCGGACAACGAGTGAAAAACTGTTTTTT.

The V call is TRBV13, the J call TRBJ1-2; 7 nucleotides match TRBD1. Germline V gene data show CDR1 as PRHDT and CDR2 as FYEKMQ (reference sequence). This CDR3 has 15 amino acids. V dropped 1 base and J dropped 6; count of bases not matched to a gene: 8. The CDR3 here is CASSLAQTGPDGYTF. CDR3 DNA: TGTGCCAGCAGCTTAGCCCAGACAGGGCCTGATGGCTACACCTTC.

The chain is built from TRBV27 and TRBJ2-1, with TRBD2 as a possible D gene (5 bases). The CDR3 totals 12 residues. Germline V gives CDR1 MNHEY, CDR2 SMNVEV (reference sequence). V was shortened by 6 bases and J by 9 bases, with 12 bases between the two germline ends. The CDR3 loop reads CASSWIGSEQFF. The CDR3 coding sequence is TGTGCCAGCAGCTGGATAGGGAGTGAGCAGTTCTTC.

This clonotype has a count of ten or more. J is TRBJ2-5 and V is TRBV4-2; tentative D call: TRBD2 (5 bases). The germline V gene has CDR1 LGHNA and CDR2 YNFKEQ. This CDR3 has 15 residues. V was pared by 5 bases and J by 2 bases, with 15 bases between. For the CDR3, the DNA is TGTGCCAGCAGCTCAAGCTCGGGGATACAAGAGACCCAGTACTTC. It specifies CASSSSSGIQETQYF.

The chain has TRBV20-1 and TRBJ2-7, with 7 bases lining up with TRBD1. The CDR3 extends over 15 amino acids. Germline values: CDR1 DFQATT, CDR2 SNEGSKA (reference sequence). Trimming cost V 0 bases and J 2 bases; bases outside gene matches: 7. The CDR3 region is CSARDMIDRAYEQYF. The CDR3 DNA reads TGCAGTGCTAGAGATATGATAGACAGGGCCTACGAGCAGTACTTC.

This clonotype was counted only a few times. V and J are TRBV24-1 and TRBJ1-5; the D gene is possibly TRBD1 (5 bases). Germline assignment: CDR1 KGHDR and CDR2 SFDVKD. CDR3 length: 13 amino acids. Trimming pared 7 bases from V and 2 bases from J, leaving 8 bases between. The CDR3 reads CATSLGGNQPQHF. The CDR3 DNA sequence: TGTGCCACCAGCCTAGGGGGCAATCAGCCCCAGCATTTT.